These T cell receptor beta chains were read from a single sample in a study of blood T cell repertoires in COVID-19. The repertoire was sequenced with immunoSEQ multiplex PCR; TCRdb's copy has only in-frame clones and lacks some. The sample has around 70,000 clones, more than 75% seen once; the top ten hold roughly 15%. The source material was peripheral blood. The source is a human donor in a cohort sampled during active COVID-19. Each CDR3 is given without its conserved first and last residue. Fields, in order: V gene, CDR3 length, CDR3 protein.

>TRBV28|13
ASSLSEGAQETQY
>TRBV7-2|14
ASSSRGGQVGLAQY
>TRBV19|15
ASSPRTSGRTTDTQY
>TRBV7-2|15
ASSLDLREGGTDTQY
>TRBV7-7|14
ASSLGASGSTGELF
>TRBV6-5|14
ASSSRRAGAGNEQF
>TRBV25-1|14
ASSGSTASGDSPLH
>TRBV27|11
ASSLRATDTQY
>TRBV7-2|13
ASSLVFSGSYEQY
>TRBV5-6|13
ASSTERSSTDTQY
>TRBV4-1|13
ASSQDLFGGGEAF
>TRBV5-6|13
ASSFGDRLYSPLH
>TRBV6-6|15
ASSPRDRGIEGEKLF
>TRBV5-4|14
ASSLRTGQRNSPLH
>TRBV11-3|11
ASSLAGAGEQF